These 22 T cell receptor beta chains originate from one sample sequenced in a study of cytomegalovirus exposure and HLA in healthy donors. The study ran its PCR with 60 Vbeta and 13 Jbeta primers. The protocol was immunoSEQ multiplex PCR, while the TCRdb copy is restricted to in-frame clones and leaves out a portion. Altogether about 69,000 clones are present, 60% to 85% being singletons, with the ten largest covering 2.5% to 3.5%. Specimen: PBMCs. Receptors were obtained from a man aged 18 to 30 in good health and CMV-seronegative.

This rearrangement joins TRBV29-1 to TRBJ1-6, with D possibly matching TRBD1 (6 bases). Trimming cost V 4 bases and J 7 bases, with 17 bases left between them. Germline-derived CDR1 and CDR2 are SQVTM and ANQGSEA. This CDR3 spans 15 amino acids. The CDR3 is CSVATGQESNSPLHF. DNA for the CDR3: TGCAGCGTTGCCACAGGGCAGGAAAGCAATTCACCCCTCCACTTT. The full variable domain, its missing parts supplied by reference TRBV29-1 and TRBJ1-6, is SAVISQKPSRDICQRGTSLTIQCQVDSQVTMMFWYRQQPGQSLTLIATANQGSEATYESGFVIDKFPISRPNLTFSTLTVSNMSPEDSSIYLCSVATGQESNSPLHFGNGTRLTVT.

The CDR3 coding sequence is TGTGCCAGCAGCTCCCTCACAGGGAATAATTCACCCCTCCACTTT. Its translation is CASSSLTGNNSPLHF. The rearrangement joins TRBV7-2 to TRBJ1-6, with D perhaps matching TRBD1 (6 bases). V was trimmed by 4 bases and J by 5 bases, leaving 12 bases between them. The CDR3 has 15 amino acids. Germline V lookup: CDR1 SGHTA, CDR2 FQGNSA. Based on the CDR3 plus reference TRBV7-2 and TRBJ1-6, the full variable domain is GAGVSQSPSNKVTEKGKDVELRCDPISGHTALYWYRQSLGQGLEFLIYFQGNSAPDKSGLPSDRFSAERTGGSVSTLTIQRTQQEDSAVYLCASSSLTGNNSPLHFGNGTRLTVT.

The chain employs TRBV6-6 and TRBJ2-3; 7 bases agree with TRBD1. The length of the CDR3 is 14 residues. The V segment lost 5 bases and the J segment 3 bases; nucleotides outside the gene matches: 5. Germline V gene lookup returns CDR1 MNHNY and CDR2 SVGAGI (reference sequence). The CDR3 DNA reads TGTGCCAGCAGTGACACAGGGGATACAGATACGCAGTATTTT. Amino acid sequence: CASSDTGDTDTQYF.

This chain uses TRBV7-2 with TRBJ1-2; D not resolved. Germline lookup yields CDR1 SGHTA and CDR2 FQGNSA. The CDR3 spans 14 residues. Deletions cut 2 bases from V and 3 bases from J, with 10 bases between. CDR3 amino acids: CASSLIIVDYGYTF. CDR3 nucleotides: TGTGCCAGCAGCTTAATAATTGTAGACTATGGCTACACCTTC.

The table lists this clone with a few counts. CDR3 coding DNA: TGTGCCTGGCGGACAGGGCTCATGAACACTGAAGCTTTCTTT. It encodes CAWRTGLMNTEAFF. This chain uses TRBV30 with TRBJ1-1; 8 bases map to TRBD1. After removal of 5 bases from V and 0 bases from J, the junction contained 5 bases not matched to a gene. The length of the CDR3 is 14 residues. In germline, CDR1 is GTSNPN, CDR2 SVGIG (reference sequence). Variable domain in full (rest from reference TRBV30 and TRBJ1-1): SQTIHQWPATLVQPVGSPLSLECTVEGTSNPNLYWYRQAAGRGLQLLFYSVGIGQISSEVPQNLSASRPQDRQFILSSKKLLLSDSGFYLCAWRTGLMNTEAFFGQGTRLTVV.

The chain combines TRBV5-4 with TRBJ2-5; TRBD2 matches 9 bases. V lost 3 bases, J lost 3 bases, and 6 bases stayed unmatched. The CDR3 consists of 15 residues. Germline loops: CDR1 SGHNT, CDR2 YYREEE (reference sequence). The CDR3 coding sequence is TGTGCCAGCAGCTCCCCGGCGGGGGGGGAAGAGACCCAGTACTTC. This gives the protein CASSSPAGGEETQYF.

The CDR3 protein is CASSTRTGPDYGYTF. The CDR3 coding sequence is TGTGCCAGCAGCACTCGGACAGGCCCGGACTATGGCTACACCTTC. This rearrangement joins TRBV21-1 to TRBJ1-2; the listed D gene, TRBD1, was not tested against the DNA. TRBV21-1 counts as a pseudogene. The CDR3 has 15 amino acids.

The V and J genes are TRBV28 and TRBJ2-5; possible D gene TRBD1, 6 bases. V lost 4 bases, J lost 2 bases, and 14 bases lay in between. The length of the CDR3 is 15 residues. Germline V gene sequence: CDR1 MDHEN, CDR2 SYDVKM. CDR3 sequence (DNA): TGTGCCAGCAGTTCCCTTATGAGGGGGCAAGAGACCCAGTACTTC. Translated: CASSSLMRGQETQYF.

This rearrangement joins TRBV6-5 to TRBJ2-2, with D hard to call. CDR3 length: 15 residues. In germline, CDR1 is MNHEY, CDR2 SVGAGI. Trimming removed 5 bases from V and 6 bases from J, with 16 bases in between. CDR3 region: CASSRAPPSPGELFF. The DNA for the CDR3 is TGTGCCAGCAGTCGAGCGCCCCCCAGTCCCGGGGAGCTGTTTTTT.

J is TRBJ1-2 and V is TRBV27; 7 bases are a match to TRBD1. CDR1 MNHEY and CDR2 SMNVEV come from the germline V gene (reference sequence). The V segment lost 6 bases and the J segment 2 bases; nucleotides outside the gene matches: 24. This CDR3 has 20 residues. CDR3 protein: CASSRTGGSLQKRANYGYTF. The CDR3 DNA reads TGTGCCAGCAGCCGGACAGGAGGATCTTTACAGAAAAGGGCAAACTATGGCTACACCTTC.

On this clone itself: Its ends do not fully match the called genes, so a read error is possible. This chain links TRBV6-5 with TRBJ1-6; tentatively, D is TRBD1 (5 bases). The CDR3 extends over 13 amino acids. Per the germline V gene, CDR1 is MNHEY and CDR2 is SVGAGI. The CDR3 DNA is TGTGCCAGCAGAGGAGGGGAGTGGTCACCCCCCCACTTT. This sequence encodes CASRGGEWSPPHF.

The V call is TRBV9, the J call TRBJ2-2, with TRBD1 matching 8 bases. V dropped 2 bases and J dropped 4; count of bases not matched to a gene: 4. CDR1 is SGDLS, CDR2 YYNGEE, per germline. This CDR3 is 15 amino acids long. The CDR3 bases are TGTGCCAGCAGCGTCACAGGGGGTAGCACCGGGGAGCTGTTTTTT. Protein product: CASSVTGGSTGELFF.

This clone was observed a few times. V usage is TRBV6-1 and J usage is TRBJ2-6; the D is unclear. The CDR3 sequence is 15 residues long. V was trimmed by 4 bases and J by 0 bases, leaving 7 bases between them. Germline loops: CDR1 MNHNS, CDR2 SASEGT. The CDR3 DNA reads TGTGCCAGCAGTGTTGAGGACTCTGGGGCCAACGTCCTGACTTTC. Its translation is CASSVEDSGANVLTF.

This clone was seen more than once but under ten times. The chain is built from TRBV25-1 and TRBJ2-5; D may be TRBD2 (6 bases). This CDR3 spans 14 amino acids. Trimming took off 6 bases at V and 5 bases at J, with 16 bases between the two ends. CDR1 is MGHDK and CDR2 is SYGVNS in the germline V gene. CDR3 DNA sequence: TGTGCCAGCAGCGAAGGGGACTCCAGGGAGACCCAGTACTTC. It codes for CASSEGDSRETQYF.

The chain links TRBV18 to TRBJ1-1, with 9 bases identical to TRBD1. CDR1 KGHSH and CDR2 LQKENI come from the germline V gene. Germline trimming cut 3 bases from V and 5 bases from J; bases unmatched to any gene: 10. CDR3 size: 16 residues. CDR3 DNA: TGTGCCAGCTCACCCCGGGACAGGGAATGGGGTACTGAAGCTTTCTTT. Translated, it gives CASSPRDREWGTEAFF. Filled out from reference TRBV18 and TRBJ1-1, the complete variable domain reads NAGVMQNPRHLVRRRGQEARLRCSPMKGHSHVYWYRQLPEEGLKFMVYLQKENIIDESGMPKERFSAEFPKEGPSILRIQQVVRGDSAAYFCASSPRDREWGTEAFFGQGTRLTVV.

The rearrangement uses TRBV28 and TRBJ2-7; perhaps TRBD2 as D (6 bases). Trimming cost V 2 bases and J 0 bases, with 8 bases left between them. Germline CDR1 reads MDHEN; CDR2 reads SYDVKM. This CDR3 comprises 14 residues. In nucleotides, the CDR3 is TGTGCCAGCAGTTTAGGGGGGTACTCCTACGAGCAGTACTTC. Protein sequence: CASSLGGYSYEQYF.

This chain links TRBV10-1 with TRBJ1-5, with D possibly matching TRBD1 (6 bases). V shed 8 bases and J shed 3 bases, with 17 bases lying between them. Germline-derived CDR1 and CDR2 are WNHNN and SYGVQD (reference sequence). The CDR3 spans 15 residues. CDR3 region: CASGSQGFPNQPQHF. CDR3 DNA: TGCGCCAGCGGGTCACAGGGATTTCCCAATCAGCCCCAGCATTTT.

This chain links TRBV15 with TRBJ2-3; 8 nucleotides agree with TRBD2. The trim removed 5 bases at V and 5 bases at J, leaving 12 bases unmatched. Germline values: CDR1 LNHNV, CDR2 YYDKDF (reference sequence). This CDR3 is built from 16 residues. CDR3 loop: CATSPRGGRQLDTQYF. The CDR3 DNA follows: TGTGCCACCAGCCCACGGGGGGGCCGGCAACTAGATACGCAGTATTTT.

The chain recombines TRBV30 with TRBJ1-5, with D possibly matching TRBD1 (5 bases). From germline, CDR1 is GTSNPN and CDR2 SVGIG (reference sequence). The CDR3 runs 16 residues. Trimming took off 2 bases at V and 5 bases at J, with 19 bases between the two ends. CDR3 protein: CAWSRYGRGGDQPQHF. CDR3 in DNA: TGTGCCTGGAGTAGGTATGGGAGGGGCGGGGATCAGCCCCAGCATTTT. Full variable domain (remainder filled in from reference TRBV30 and TRBJ1-5): SQTIHQWPATLVQPVGSPLSLECTVEGTSNPNLYWYRQAAGRGLQLLFYSVGIGQISSEVPQNLSASRPQDRQFILSSKKLLLSDSGFYLCAWSRYGRGGDQPQHFGDGTRLSIL.

V is TRBV5-1 and J is TRBJ1-1; D is undetermined. This CDR3 contains 13 residues. Looked up from germline, CDR1 is SGHRS and CDR2 is YFSETQ. V lost 5 bases, J lost 3 bases, and 11 bases lay in between. DNA of the CDR3: TGCGCCAGCAGGGGAGGACTGGACACTGAAGCTTTCTTT. It translates to CASRGGLDTEAFF.

The chain joins TRBV6-6 to TRBJ2-2; TRBD2 agrees at 9 bases. J gave up 4 bases and V 1 base, and 4 bases lay outside the gene matches. Germline V gene lookup returns CDR1 MNHNY and CDR2 SVGAGI (reference sequence). This CDR3 has 16 residues. DNA for the CDR3: TGTGCCAGCAGTTACTGGACTAGCGCGGGCACCGGGGAGCTGTTTTTT. It codes for CASSYWTSAGTGELFF.

This chain joins TRBV5-1 and TRBJ1-5, with 10 bases that match TRBD1. The V segment lost 4 bases and the J segment 4 bases; nucleotides outside the gene matches: 2. Germline V gene sequence: CDR1 SGHRS, CDR2 YFSETQ. The CDR3 runs 14 residues. This CDR3 reads CASSRDRGNQPQHF. For the CDR3, the DNA is TGCGCCAGCAGCCGGGACAGGGGAAATCAGCCCCAGCATTTT.